This T cell receptor (beta chain) was profiled in a study of STAT5B mutations in CD4+ large granular lymphocyte leukemia. Germline V CDR1 and CDR2: MNHNS, SASEGT. The CDR3 has 15 amino acids. Trimming pared 4 bases from V and 8 bases from J, leaving 17 bases between. Notes on this clone: The antigen remains unidentified.

Study results and limitations: CD4-sorted patient repertoires seemed more clonal than healthy CD4+ repertoires. Main leukemic clonotypes were patient-specific, but approximately 25% appeared at low frequency elsewhere.

Authors' processing steps: The detection floor for productive clonotype frequency was 2.59 x 10-5. Data came from immunoSEQ multiplex PCR; TCRdb stores just in-frame clones and leaves some out. V, J and clone size were drawn from that table, and D and trimming were deduced from the DNA. Seen here are about 30,000 clones, less than 75% observed once, and the top ten hold about 0.45%. Control samples were healthy donors' buffy coats. The sequencing input was CD4+ T cells from blood buffy coats. This receptor was identified in a human donor in good health. The chain is built from TRBV6-1 and TRBJ1-4, with D possibly being TRBD1 (5 bases). The CDR3 DNA reads as TGTGCCAGCAGTGTGATTAGGGGAATGGACGAAAAACTGTTTTTT. Its translation is CASSVIRGMDEKLFF.